This T cell receptor (beta chain) was recorded in a study of blood T cell repertoires in COVID-19. The V end lost 0 bases, the J end lost 3 bases, and 7 bases lay between the germline ends. This CDR3 is 14 amino acids long. The germline V gene has CDR1 MNHEY and CDR2 SVGAGI. In the authors' workflow: Amplification of reference gene primers was used by the study to estimate nucleated cell counts. Sequenced by immunoSEQ multiplex PCR; TCRdb stores in-frame clones only, minus some. D and trimming come from the DNA, and the V and J calls and clone size come from that table. The sample carries about 160,000 clones, 80% to 90% recorded once.

This rearrangement joins TRBV6-5 to TRBJ2-3, with D uncertain. This sequence was found in a woman aged 45 to 65 who had recovered from COVID-19. Input material: PBMCs or T cells enriched from blood (not recorded which). The DNA for the CDR3 is TGTGCCAGCAGTTACTCCGACGGGACAGATACGCAGTATTTT. It encodes CASSYSDGTDTQYF.